What follows describes a single TCR beta chain. This entry belongs to a study of blood T cell repertoires in COVID-19. Overall study: There were acute and convalescent COVID-19 samples, and they came from the United States, Italy and Spain. Nucleic acid was either cDNA or gDNA, and it came from T cells, B-cell-depleted T cells, or PBMCs.

As processed by the authors: How many nucleated cells were present was estimated from reference gene primer amplification. The assay was immunoSEQ multiplex PCR, and TCRdb's table has in-frame clones only and misses some. V and J calls and clone size follow that table, whereas D and trimming were derived from the DNA. The data contain roughly 100,000 clones, around 81% of them singletons. The V segment lost 0 bases and the J segment 3 bases; nucleotides outside the gene matches: 3. Germline assignment: CDR1 MNHEY and CDR2 SVGAGI. The CDR3 has 16 amino acids. Sequenced: peripheral blood. This TCR was recovered from a man older than 75 with acute or convalescent COVID-19. The chain combines TRBV6-5 with TRBJ2-1, with 9 bases identical to TRBD1. The CDR3 nucleotides are TGTGCCAGCAGTTACTCAAGGACAGGGGACTACAATGAGCAGTTCTTC. Translating it yields CASSYSRTGDYNEQFF.